The 21 T cell receptor beta chains presented below share a single source sample, sequenced in a study of blood T cell repertoires in COVID-19. The protocol was immunoSEQ multiplex PCR, while the TCRdb copy is restricted to in-frame clones and leaves out a portion. In the table there are 330,000 or so clones, roughly 89% of which are singletons. Source material: peripheral blood. Receptors originate from a man aged 25-45 years with COVID-19, enrolled during active disease.

The chain has TRBV7-2 and TRBJ2-7; 10 nucleotides match TRBD1. V shed 0 bases, J shed 4 bases, and the junction held 12 bases outside the gene matches. Germline CDR1 reads SGHTA; CDR2 reads FQGNSA. This CDR3 contains 18 residues. In DNA form, the CDR3 reads TGTGCCAGCAGCTTAGCCTCTAGGGGACAGGGGAAGAAGTACGAGCAGTACTTC. Translated: CASSLASRGQGKKYEQYF.

This clone was seen just once. This rearrangement joins TRBV10-3 to TRBJ2-5; tentatively, D is TRBD2 (6 bases). Germline loops: CDR1 ENHRY, CDR2 SYGVKD. The CDR3 runs to 14 residues. V gave up 6 bases and J gave up 3 bases, with 14 bases separating them. The CDR3 protein is CAIRLGTLEETQYF. In DNA form, the CDR3 reads TGTGCCATCAGGTTAGGGACTCTCGAAGAGACCCAGTACTTC.

The rearrangement uses TRBV6-5 and TRBJ1-2, with 7 bases fitting TRBD1. Germline V gene lookup returns CDR1 MNHEY and CDR2 SVGAGI. After removal of 10 bases from V and 8 bases from J, the junction contained 10 bases not matched to a gene. The CDR3 length is 12 residues. The CDR3 DNA reads TGTGCCACCCGATCGACACAGGGGGGCTACACCTTC. This codes for CATRSTQGGYTF.

As concerns this clone: As the CDR3 is not closed by the conserved phenylalanine or tryptophan, this likely results from a read error. No DNA is shown, since the ends of the CDR3 on it are uncertain; the CDR3 is the one TCRdb lists. V usage is TRBV11-2 and J usage is TRBJ1-2. The CDR3 comprises 11 residues, both ends counted. CDR1 is SGHAT, CDR2 FQNNGV, per germline. CDR3 in amino acids: CASSLSGRAGV.

In this sample, this clone turned up once. The CDR3 loop is CASSSPPRESPLHF. CDR3 nucleotides: TGTGCCAGCAGTTCCCCGCCCAGGGAATCACCCCTCCACTTT. The rearrangement uses TRBV28 and TRBJ1-6; D might be TRBD1 (5 bases). The V gene's germline CDR1 is MDHEN and CDR2 SYDVKM. This CDR3 has 14 amino acids. Trimming stripped 4 bases from V and 10 bases from J, with 14 bases between.

The V gene is TRBV5-1, the J gene TRBJ2-1, with 7 positions matching TRBD2. This CDR3 is 18 amino acids long. Per germline, CDR1 SGHRS and CDR2 YFSETQ. The V and J ends lost 0 bases and 0 bases, in that order; junction bases with no gene match: 9. Here the CDR3 DNA reads TGCGCCAGCAGCTTGGGATCTAGCGGATTCTTCTCCTACAATGAGCAGTTCTTC. Amino acid sequence: CASSLGSSGFFSYNEQFF.

The sample holds one count of this clone. The chain is built from TRBV29-1 and TRBJ1-2; D uncertain. Germline V lookup: CDR1 SQVTM, CDR2 ANQGSEA. V was shortened by 1 base and J by 0 bases, with 6 bases between the two germline ends. The CDR3 loop spans 13 amino acids. The DNA for the CDR3 is TGCAGCGTTGAAGTTCGCGCTAACTATGGCTACACCTTC. This sequence encodes CSVEVRANYGYTF.

This chain connects TRBV4-1 to TRBJ2-2; 9 bases fit TRBD1. The V gene's germline CDR1 is MGHRA and CDR2 YSYEKL. There are 19 residues in the CDR3. V shed 0 bases and J 7 bases; nucleotides not matched to a gene: 15. CDR3 coding DNA: TGCGCCAGCAGCCAAGAGAAAGGGACAGGGCGATTCTCATACGGGGAGCTGTTTTTT. Encoded protein: CASSQEKGTGRFSYGELFF.

This clone was seen at least ten times. The chain links TRBV19 to TRBJ2-2; D is uncertain. V was trimmed by 6 bases and J by 0 bases, leaving 5 bases between them. Germline V lookup: CDR1 LNHDA, CDR2 SQIVND (reference sequence). This CDR3 has 13 amino acids. CDR3 in amino acids: CASRAPNTGELFF. For the CDR3, the DNA is TGTGCCAGTAGGGCACCGAACACCGGGGAGCTGTTTTTT.

This clone was observed once. Other DNA sequences in this specimen translate into the identical CDR3. CDR3 protein: CASSYSQGSYEQYF. In DNA form, the CDR3 reads TGTGCCAGCAGTTACTCTCAGGGATCCTACGAGCAGTACTTC. The chain is built from TRBV6-6 and TRBJ2-7, with TRBD1 as a possible D gene (5 bases). V was clipped by 0 bases and J by 1 base, with 7 bases between them. Per germline, CDR1 MNHNY and CDR2 SVGAGI (reference sequence). The CDR3 runs 14 residues.

The chain couples TRBV28 to TRBJ2-1; 7 bases agree with TRBD2. CDR1 MDHEN and CDR2 SYDVKM come from the germline V gene. Trimming removed 5 bases from V and 7 bases from J; junction bases left unmatched: 11. The length of the CDR3 is 15 residues. CDR3 sequence: CASSLTSKSRNEQFF. The CDR3 DNA reads as TGTGCCAGCAGTCTGACTAGCAAGAGCAGGAATGAGCAGTTCTTC.

Concerning this clone itself: This specimen includes other DNA sequences encoding the same CDR3. The chain recombines TRBV27 with TRBJ2-7; 7 positions agree with TRBD1. V lost 2 bases, J lost 2 bases, and 0 bases stayed unmatched. CDR3 size: 13 residues. Germline-derived CDR1 and CDR2 are MNHEY and SMNVEV (reference sequence). The CDR3 is CASSLTGAYEQYF. CDR3 nucleotide sequence: TGTGCCAGCAGTTTAACAGGGGCCTACGAGCAGTACTTC.

This chain connects TRBV27 to TRBJ1-2, with TRBD1 as a possible D gene (5 bases). Trimming removed 6 bases from V and 4 bases from J, with 15 bases in between. The CDR3 has 14 amino acids. In germline, CDR1 is MNHEY, CDR2 SMNVEV (reference sequence). CDR3 sequence: CASRSGGGIYGYTF. In nucleotides, the CDR3 is TGTGCCAGCAGGTCGGGCGGGGGGATCTATGGCTACACCTTC.

The chain uses TRBV27 and TRBJ2-7; weak D call: TRBD1 (5 bases). V shed 6 bases and J shed 2 bases, with 8 bases lying between them. The V gene's germline CDR1 is MNHEY and CDR2 SMNVEV (reference sequence). The CDR3 spans 12 residues. Written as DNA, the CDR3 is TGTGCCAGCAGCGTACAGGCCTACGAGCAGTACTTC. Protein sequence: CASSVQAYEQYF.

The chain employs TRBV3-1 (or the pseudogene TRBV3-2) and TRBJ1-1; D possibly corresponds to TRBD1 (6 bases). The ends were cut back, 4 bases at V and 1 base at J, with 16 bases in the middle. Germline lookup yields CDR1 LGHDT and CDR2 YNNKEL (reference sequence). There are 16 residues in the CDR3. The DNA for the CDR3 is TGTGCCAGCAGCCCCCAGGGGAGGGCCCAGAACACTGAAGCTTTCTTT. Translation: CASSPQGRAQNTEAFF.

CDR3 in DNA: TGTGCCAGCAGCCCAGGGGACACTCCTACTAACTATGGCTACACCTTC. This gives the protein CASSPGDTPTNYGYTF. The genes are TRBV9 and TRBJ1-2, with a weak D call TRBD1 (6 bases). This CDR3 is 16 amino acids long. Germline V gives CDR1 SGDLS, CDR2 YYNGEE. V lost 4 bases, J lost 0 bases, and 16 bases lay in between.

This chain uses TRBV18 with TRBJ1-2; perhaps TRBD1 as D (5 bases). CDR1 is KGHSH, CDR2 LQKENI, per germline. This CDR3 has 15 amino acids. Trimming removed 3 bases from V and 4 bases from J, with 15 bases in between. The CDR3 protein is CASSPPVQGAYGYTF. The CDR3 coding sequence is TGTGCCAGCTCACCCCCGGTCCAAGGGGCCTATGGCTACACCTTC.

This clone was found once. A much more abundant neighbour one base away suggests this may be a read error. The identical CDR3 is also encoded by other nucleotide sequences in the sample. The chain employs TRBV7-2 and TRBJ1-5; TRBD1 agrees at 10 bases. Germline-derived CDR1 and CDR2 are SGHTA and FQGNSA. The V gene end was trimmed by 3 bases and the J gene end by 2 bases; junction bases not matched to a gene: 1. CDR3 length: 15 residues. CDR3 nucleotide sequence: TGTGCCAGCAGCTTGGACAGGGGGGGCAATCAGCCCCAGCATTTT. Its translation: CASSLDRGGNQPQHF. Based on the CDR3 plus reference TRBV7-2 and TRBJ1-5, the full variable domain is GAGVSQSPSNKVTEKGKDVELRCDPISGHTALYWYRQSLGQGLEFLIYFQGNSAPDKSGLPSDRFSAERTGGSVSTLTIQRTQQEDSAVYLCASSLDRGGNQPQHFGDGTRLSIL.

The gene calls are TRBV30 and TRBJ2-3; 7 bases match TRBD2. Germline CDR1 GTSNPN, CDR2 SVGIG (reference sequence). The CDR3 runs to 13 residues. The V segment lost 3 bases and the J segment 2 bases; nucleotides outside the gene matches: 2. This CDR3 is CAWRRGTTDTQYF. The DNA of the CDR3 is TGTGCCTGGAGGCGGGGGACCACAGATACGCAGTATTTT.

The chain combines TRBV28 with TRBJ1-2, with D maybe TRBD1 (6 bases). CDR1 and CDR2 from the germline V gene are MDHEN and SYDVKM. There are 14 residues in the CDR3. V lost 6 bases to trimming and J lost 7 bases, with 18 bases between them. Written as DNA, the CDR3 is TGTGCCAGCAGCGCTCCCTCGGGGGGCTTTGGCTACACCTTC. Its translation: CASSAPSGGFGYTF.

This rearrangement joins TRBV5-4 to TRBJ2-3, with 7 bases matching TRBD1. CDR1 is SGHNT and CDR2 is YYREEE in the germline V gene (reference sequence). This CDR3 comprises 16 residues. V trimming: 0 bases; J trimming: 2 bases; junction bases outside the gene matches: 6. Here the CDR3 DNA reads TGTGCCAGCAGCTTGGGGGTGGGGACAGCCACAGATACGCAGTATTTT. Translation gives CASSLGVGTATDTQYF.